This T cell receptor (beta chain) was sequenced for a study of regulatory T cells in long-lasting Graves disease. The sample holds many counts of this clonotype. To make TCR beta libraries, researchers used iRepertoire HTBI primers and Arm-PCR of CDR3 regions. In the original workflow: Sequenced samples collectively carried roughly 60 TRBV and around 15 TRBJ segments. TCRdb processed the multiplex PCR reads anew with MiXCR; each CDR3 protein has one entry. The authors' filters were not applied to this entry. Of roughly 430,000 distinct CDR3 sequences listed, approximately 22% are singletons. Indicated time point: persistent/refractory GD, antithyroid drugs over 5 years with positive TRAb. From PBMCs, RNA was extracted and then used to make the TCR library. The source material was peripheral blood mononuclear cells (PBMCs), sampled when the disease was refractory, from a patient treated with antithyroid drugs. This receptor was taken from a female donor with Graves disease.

The CDR3, as DNA: TGCAGTGCTAGAATTACAGGGGGCGCCGGGGAGCAGTACTTC. This gives the protein CSARITGGAGEQYF. This chain links TRBV20-1 with TRBJ2-7; 9 bases are shared with TRBD1. Looked up from germline, CDR1 is DFQATT and CDR2 is SNEGSKA (reference sequence). Trimming cost V 2 bases and J 7 bases; bases outside gene matches: 9. The CDR3 has 14 residues.